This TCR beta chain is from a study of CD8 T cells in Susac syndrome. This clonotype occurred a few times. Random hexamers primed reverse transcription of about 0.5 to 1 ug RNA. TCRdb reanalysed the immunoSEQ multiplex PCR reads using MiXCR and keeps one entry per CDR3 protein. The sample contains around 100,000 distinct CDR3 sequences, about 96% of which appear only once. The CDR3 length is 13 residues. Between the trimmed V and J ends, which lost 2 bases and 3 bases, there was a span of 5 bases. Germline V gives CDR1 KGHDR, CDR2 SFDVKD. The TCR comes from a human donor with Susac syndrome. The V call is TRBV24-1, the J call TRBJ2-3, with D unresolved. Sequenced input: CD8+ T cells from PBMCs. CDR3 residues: CATSDSGTDTQYF. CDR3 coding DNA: TGTGCCACCAGTGATTCTGGGACAGATACGCAGTATTTT.